The 23 T cell receptor beta chains below all came from one sample that was sequenced in a study of CD8+ T cells in alopecia areata. RNA extraction and reverse transcription yielded cDNA as sequencing template. This table comes from immunoSEQ multiplex PCR, and its TCRdb copy is limited to in-frame clones, with some not included. The sample shows around 250,000 clones, around 67% of them seen only once. The specimen comprised CD4+ T cells sorted from blood, sampled at week 0. Receptors were obtained from a human donor with alopecia areata.

The CDR3 sequence is CAWSGDRRDPEQFF. CDR3 in DNA: TGTGCCTGGAGTGGGGACCGCCGGGACCCAGAGCAGTTCTTC. V and J are TRBV30 and TRBJ2-1; D possibly matches TRBD1 or TRBD2 (5 bases each). This CDR3 comprises 14 residues. V was clipped by 1 base and J by 10 bases, with 17 bases between them. Germline V gene data show CDR1 as GTSNPN and CDR2 as SVGIG (reference sequence).

The chain has TRBV29-1 and TRBJ2-2; D is undetermined. The CDR3 is 14 amino acids. Trimming took 0 bases from V and 5 from J, leaving 10 bases between them. The germline V gene has CDR1 SQVTM and CDR2 ANQGSEA. The CDR3: CSVEDRVGTGELFF. The CDR3 nucleotides are TGCAGCGTTGAAGACCGGGTCGGGACCGGGGAGCTGTTTTTT.

The CDR3 here is CATSQKRQFWGRISPLHF. CDR3 nucleotides: TGTGCCACCAGCCAGAAAAGACAGTTTTGGGGAAGGATTTCACCCCTCCACTTT. This chain joins TRBV15 and TRBJ1-6; a weak D match, TRBD1 (5 bases). The CDR3 is 18 amino acids. Germline CDR1 is LNHNV and CDR2 is YYDKDF (reference sequence). V shed 5 bases and J shed 9 bases, with 26 bases lying between them. Using reference TRBV15 and TRBJ1-6 for the parts outside the CDR3, the full variable domain is DAMVIQNPRYQVTQFGKPVTLSCSQTLNHNVMYWYQQKSSQAPKLLFHYYDKDFNNEADTPDNFQSRRPNTSFCFLDIRSPGLGDTAMYLCATSQKRQFWGRISPLHFGNGTRLTVT.

A few counts support this clone. CDR3 nucleotide sequence: TGCAGCGTTGAATGGAGAGGGACAGACGTTAACAATGAGCAGTTCTTC. This codes for CSVEWRGTDVNNEQFF. The chain is built from TRBV29-1 and TRBJ2-1; 7 nucleotides match TRBD1. CDR3 length equals 16 residues. Germline CDR1 reads SQVTM; CDR2 reads ANQGSEA. The V gene end was trimmed by 2 bases and the J gene end by 5 bases; junction bases not matched to a gene: 12.

The rearrangement links TRBV15 to TRBJ2-3, with D perhaps matching TRBD1 (6 bases). Germline V CDR1 and CDR2: LNHNV, YYDKDF (reference sequence). Between the trimmed V and J ends, which lost 5 bases and 2 bases, there was a span of 14 bases. There are 15 residues in the CDR3. CDR3 protein: CATSGVWGLTDTQYF. The CDR3 region has the DNA TGTGCCACCAGCGGGGTGTGGGGGCTCACAGATACGCAGTATTTT.

The J gene is TRBJ1-2, the V gene TRBV2; D unresolved. The V and J ends lost 2 bases and 8 bases respectively, with 12 bases between them. CDR1 and CDR2 from the germline V gene are SNHLY and FYNNEI. The CDR3 runs 13 residues. CDR3 DNA: TGTGCCAGCAGTGAACGTGGCGGGGAAGGCTACACCTTC. Residues: CASSERGGEGYTF.

The V and J genes are TRBV9 and TRBJ2-7; TRBD1 matches at 7 bases. Unmatched junction bases numbered 12, after V lost 3 bases and J lost 6 bases. This CDR3 has 15 amino acids. Germline CDR1 SGDLS, CDR2 YYNGEE. The CDR3 region is CASSGPPGQELEQYF. CDR3 bases: TGTGCCAGCAGCGGACCACCCGGACAGGAGCTCGAGCAGTACTTC.

This clone was found a few times. J is TRBJ2-7 and V is TRBV4-1; TRBD1 agrees at 9 bases. The ends lost 4 bases at V and 6 bases at J; junction bases unmatched: 10. This CDR3 comprises 15 residues. From germline, CDR1 is MGHRA and CDR2 YSYEKL. CDR3 coding DNA: TGCGCCAGCAGCCGCCGGACAGGGGAATTCGTCGAGCAGTACTTC. Amino acids: CASSRRTGEFVEQYF.

V gene TRBV6-5 combines with J gene TRBJ2-6, with D perhaps matching TRBD1 (5 bases). V lost 4 bases, J lost 1 base, and 8 bases lay in between. Germline V gene lookup returns CDR1 MNHEY and CDR2 SVGAGI. This CDR3 is built from 15 residues. The CDR3 is CASSSSGSGANVLTF. For the CDR3, the DNA is TGTGCCAGCAGTTCATCAGGGTCTGGGGCCAACGTCCTGACTTTC.

About this clone itself: The sample carries other DNA sequences with the same CDR3. V and J are TRBV15 and TRBJ2-7, with D possibly matching TRBD1 (5 bases). The CDR3 is made up of 13 amino acids. CDR1 and CDR2 (germline): LNHNV, YYDKDF (reference sequence). The ends were cut back, 0 bases at V and 3 bases at J, with 6 bases in the middle. Written as DNA, the CDR3 is TGTGCCACCAGCAGAGATAGGGGCTACGAGCAGTACTTC. Its translation is CATSRDRGYEQYF.

The rearrangement links TRBV7-9 to TRBJ2-7; 9 bases are a match to TRBD1. CDR3 length: 14 amino acids. Germline CDR1 and CDR2: SEHNR and FQNEAQ (reference sequence). J gave up 3 bases and V 5 bases, and 5 bases lay outside the gene matches. The CDR3 is CASSHRDRDYEQYF. The DNA of the CDR3 is TGTGCCAGCAGCCACCGGGACAGGGACTACGAGCAGTACTTC.

This chain uses TRBV2 with TRBJ1-5; a possible D gene is TRBD1 (6 bases). CDR3 length: 14 residues. V was pared by 6 bases and J by 3 bases, with 12 bases between. Germline CDR1 and CDR2: SNHLY and FYNNEI. CDR3 coding DNA: TGTGCCAGCAGCAGGACAGTCACCAATCAGCCCCAGCATTTT. Encoded protein: CASSRTVTNQPQHF. Based on the CDR3 plus reference TRBV2 and TRBJ1-5, the full variable domain is EPEVTQTPSHQVTQMGQEVILRCVPISNHLYFYWYRQILGQKVEFLVSFYNNEISEKSEIFDDQFSVERPDGSNFTLKIRSTKLEDSAMYFCASSRTVTNQPQHFGDGTRLSIL.

The chain has TRBV27 and TRBJ1-2; perhaps TRBD1 as D (5 bases). Germline CDR1 is MNHEY and CDR2 is SMNVEV (reference sequence). The CDR3 totals 14 residues. The V and J ends lost 9 bases and 4 bases respectively, with 18 bases between them. CDR3 nucleotides: TGTGCCAGTAAAGGGGCAGGGCAAGGCTATGGCTACACCTTC. Its protein product is CASKGAGQGYGYTF.

There are a few counts of this clone. The chain carries TRBV2 and TRBJ2-1; TRBD1 matches 7 bases. Trimming removed 4 bases from V and 7 bases from J; junction bases left unmatched: 1. Germline CDR1 and CDR2: SNHLY and FYNNEI. The CDR3 totals 12 residues. Here the CDR3 DNA reads TGTGCCAGCAGTGGGGGACAGAATGAGCAGTTCTTC. This translates into CASSGGQNEQFF.

The chain uses TRBV29-1 and TRBJ2-1, with D perhaps TRBD1 (6 bases). The CDR3 has 13 residues. Trimming pared 0 bases from V and 12 bases from J, leaving 15 bases between. Germline V CDR1 and CDR2: SQVTM, ANQGSEA. CDR3 DNA sequence: TGCAGCGTTGAAGATCGCGGCCAACAGGGGCAGTTCTTC. Its protein is CSVEDRGQQGQFF.

There are a few counts of this clone. The genes are TRBV29-1 and TRBJ2-3, with D perhaps matching TRBD2 (6 bases). The V and J ends lost 4 bases and 0 bases respectively, with 11 bases between them. CDR1 and CDR2 from the germline V gene are SQVTM and ANQGSEA. This CDR3 comprises 14 residues. In nucleotides, the CDR3 is TGCAGCGTTGCGGCAGGGACTAGCACAGATACGCAGTATTTT. It codes for CSVAAGTSTDTQYF.

J is TRBJ2-5 and V is TRBV25-1; D might be TRBD1 or TRBD2, each matching 6 bases. This CDR3 spans 11 amino acids. Looked up from germline, CDR1 is MGHDK and CDR2 is SYGVNS. With 7 bases removed from V and 11 bases from J, the gap between germline ends came to 14 bases. The CDR3 nucleotides read TGTGCCAGCAACGGAGGGGGTATTCAGTACTTC. It encodes CASNGGGIQYF.

The chain employs TRBV15 and TRBJ1-4; 7 bases agree with TRBD1. Germline CDR1 is LNHNV and CDR2 is YYDKDF (reference sequence). With 6 bases clipped from V and 8 bases from J, the junction kept 6 bases outside the gene matches. The CDR3 is 13 amino acids. The CDR3 DNA reads TGTGCCACCAGGCCCCGGGACAGCGAAAAACTGTTTTTT. It specifies CATRPRDSEKLFF.

The chain is built from TRBV7-9 and TRBJ1-1, with no clear D. This CDR3 contains 15 residues. V was shortened by 2 bases and J by 2 bases, with 12 bases between the two germline ends. Germline CDR1 is SEHNR and CDR2 is FQNEAQ (reference sequence). CDR3 protein: CASSLLTGRNTEAFF. The CDR3, as DNA: TGTGCCAGCAGCTTATTGACGGGCCGCAACACTGAAGCTTTCTTT.

A note on this clone: This specimen includes other DNA sequences encoding the same CDR3. The chain has TRBV7-9 and TRBJ2-7; unclear D gene. CDR3 size: 11 residues. V shed 5 bases and J shed 3 bases, with 5 bases lying between them. Germline V gene data show CDR1 as SEHNR and CDR2 as FQNEAQ (reference sequence). The CDR3 bases are TGTGCCAGCAGCAGAGGCTACGAGCAGTACTTC. It is translated as CASSRGYEQYF. The whole variable domain, remainder taken from reference TRBV7-9 and TRBJ2-7, is DTGVSQNPRHKITKRGQNVTFRCDPISEHNRLYWYRQTLGQGPEFLTYFQNEAQLEKSRLLSDRFSAERPKGSFSTLEIQRTEQGDSAMYLCASSRGYEQYFGPGTRLTVT.

The chain is built from TRBV7-6 and TRBJ2-5, with D uncertain. V dropped 5 bases and J dropped 5 bases, with 6 bases sitting between them. Germline V gene lookup returns CDR1 SGHVS and CDR2 FNYEAQ. CDR3 length: 11 residues. The CDR3 DNA is TGTGCCAGCAGCCCCTACGAGACCCAGTACTTC. It is translated as CASSPYETQYF.

The chain links TRBV5-4 to TRBJ2-5; the D gene is possibly TRBD2 (5 bases). V lost 0 bases to trimming and J lost 4 bases, with 10 bases between them. Germline assignment: CDR1 SGHNT and CDR2 YYREEE (reference sequence). This CDR3 contains 14 residues. Written as DNA, the CDR3 is TGTGCCAGCAGCTTGGGGTGGGAGACAGAGACCCAGTACTTC. It codes for CASSLGWETETQYF. Variable domain in full (rest from reference TRBV5-4 and TRBJ2-5): ETGVTQSPTHLIKTRGQQVTLRCSSQSGHNTVSWYQQALGQGPQFIFQYYREEENGRGNFPPRFSGLQFPNYSSELNVNALELDDSALYLCASSLGWETETQYFGPGTRLLVL.

The V and J genes are TRBV29-1 and TRBJ1-3; no definite D call. The CDR3 runs 15 residues. Germline V gives CDR1 SQVTM, CDR2 ANQGSEA. Trimming took off 6 bases at V and 0 bases at J, with 15 bases between the two ends. CDR3 protein: CSVVEGMRSGNTIYF. CDR3 DNA: TGCAGCGTGGTTGAGGGAATGCGCTCTGGAAACACCATATATTTT.